This record looks at one T cell receptor beta chain sequence and its context. The antigen is not known. The V end was cut by 5 bases, the J end by 7 bases, with 21 bases between. Germline CDR1 and CDR2: MNHEY and SMNVEV (reference sequence). The CDR3 covers 16 residues. This sample was included in a study of OX40 agonist ivuxolimab in advanced cancers. About the study: Dose-escalation patients suffered from hepatocellular carcinoma, melanoma, renal cell or head and neck cancer.

The method was immunoSEQ multiplex PCR; TCRdb's version includes in-frame clones alone and lacks a portion of them. The sample carries over 14,000 clones, about 81% recorded once. General observations from the study: Dosing at 0.1 to 3.0 mg/kg was accompanied by clonal expansion of CD4+ and CD8+ blood T cells by week 6. Undetermined was the antigen specificity of the expanded peripheral T cells.

The rearrangement uses TRBV27 and TRBJ2-1; D not certain. This sample comprised CD4+ or CD8+ T cells sorted from blood, obtained in a trial of the OX40 agonist ivuxolimab. This receptor was obtained from an adult with an advanced solid tumor such as melanoma, head and neck, liver or kidney cancer. The chain's CDR3 is CASSTSAPLTGNEQFF. The CDR3 bases are TGTGCCAGCAGTACCTCCGCGCCACTCACTGGGAATGAGCAGTTCTTC.